Below are 31 T cell receptor beta chains sequenced from a single sample in a study of pediatric ulcerative colitis (dated by TCRdb to between 2019 and 2020). The library was obtained by the immunoSEQ multiplex PCR assay. This immuneACCESS table, as held by TCRdb, lists in-frame sequences with V and J called but not all clones. Of the missing ones, under half trace to an unresolved V gene in checked studies; the others have no known cause. Within this sample are about 17,000 clones, with approximately 74% of them counted one time only. The leading ten clones occupy approximately 3.6% of the sample. One to two pinch biopsies were taken from the rectum for research during colonoscopy. Source material: gut tissue. The source of these receptors is a girl aged 10-17 years with moderate ulcerative colitis.

The J gene is TRBJ1-1, the V gene TRBV7-2, with D uncertain. V was cut by 5 bases and J by 1 base, with 14 bases left in between. The CDR3 loop spans 15 amino acids. Per the germline V gene, CDR1 is SGHTA and CDR2 is FQGNSA. This CDR3 is CASSQGRVKNTEAFF. In nucleotides, the CDR3 is TGTGCCAGCAGCCAAGGGCGCGTAAAGAACACTGAAGCTTTCTTT.

The rearrangement links TRBV7-8 to TRBJ1-5; TRBD1 aligns across 11 bases. Trimming removed 6 bases from V and 6 bases from J; junction bases left unmatched: 4. The CDR3 length is 14 residues. CDR1 is SGHVS and CDR2 is FQNEAQ in the germline V gene. CDR3 DNA: TGTGCCAGCAGGAAAGGACAGGGGGCTCAGCCCCAGCATTTT. Its translation is CASRKGQGAQPQHF.

V gene TRBV5-1 combines with J gene TRBJ2-5, with 12 bases that match TRBD2. V was pared by 3 bases and J by 4 bases, with 13 bases of the junction left unmatched. The CDR3 length is 18 residues. CDR1 and CDR2 (germline): SGHRS, YFSETQ. Here the CDR3 reads CASSSLAGGPGLVETQYF. The CDR3 region has the DNA TGCGCCAGCAGCTCCCTAGCGGGGGGGCCAGGGTTGGTAGAGACCCAGTACTTC.

By sample fraction, this clone is medium-sized. The chain employs TRBV27 and TRBJ1-1; TRBD1 might be the D (5 bases). V lost 3 bases and J 1 base, leaving 9 bases between the germline ends. CDR1 MNHEY and CDR2 SMNVEV come from the germline V gene (reference sequence). The CDR3 length is 14 residues. DNA for the CDR3: TGTGCCAGCAGTTTGTGGGGGAAGAACACTGAAGCTTTCTTT. Translation gives CASSLWGKNTEAFF.

The chain links TRBV5-3 to TRBJ1-2, with D possibly being TRBD1 (5 bases). TRBV5-3 is an open reading frame whose function is uncertain. This CDR3 has 16 amino acids. Trimming took off 0 bases at V and 4 bases at J, with 16 bases between the two ends. The DNA for the CDR3 is TGTGCCAGAAGCTTGGTTTGGGGAGACAGTAGCTATGGCTACACCTTC. Translating gives CARSLVWGDSSYGYTF.

The V and J genes are TRBV5-6 and TRBJ2-5; D is ambiguous. Germline lookup yields CDR1 SGHDT and CDR2 YYEEEE. V was trimmed by 0 bases and J by 5 bases, leaving 5 bases between them. The CDR3 contains 12 residues. CDR3 sequence: CASSLVGETQYF. The CDR3 nucleotides read TGTGCCAGCAGCTTGGTCGGGGAGACCCAGTACTTC. The whole variable domain, filled in from reference TRBV5-6 and TRBJ2-5, reads DAGVTQSPTHLIKTRGQQVTLRCSPKSGHDTVSWYQQALGQGPQFIFQYYEEEERQRGNFPDRFSGHQFPNYSSELNVNALLLGDSALYLCASSLVGETQYFGPGTRLLVL.

The CDR3 loop reads CASSLARDSVGETQYF. Written as DNA, the CDR3 is TGCGCCAGCAGCTTGGCTCGGGACAGCGTCGGAGAGACCCAGTACTTC. V usage is TRBV5-1 and J usage is TRBJ2-5; the match to TRBD1 covers 7 bases. Trimming cost V 0 bases and J 4 bases; bases outside gene matches: 9. The CDR3 covers 16 residues. Germline V gene lookup returns CDR1 SGHRS and CDR2 YFSETQ.

The J gene is TRBJ1-1, the V gene TRBV7-6; D unresolved. CDR3 length: 15 amino acids. Germline CDR1 reads SGHVS; CDR2 reads FNYEAQ. The V end lost 5 bases, the J end lost 1 base, and 14 bases lay between the germline ends. CDR3 sequence: CASSPVRVRNTEAFF. The CDR3 DNA reads as TGTGCCAGCAGCCCGGTGAGGGTGAGGAACACTGAAGCTTTCTTT.

This chain uses TRBV10-1 with TRBJ2-1; the match to TRBD2 covers 8 bases. V lost 5 bases to trimming and J lost 9 bases; unmatched junction nucleotides: 15. Germline V gene sequence: CDR1 WNHNN, CDR2 SYGVQD (reference sequence). This CDR3 region has 16 residues. CDR3 in DNA: TGCGCCAGCAGTTCAGGAGGGACTAGTCGGGTGGGTGAGCAGTTCTTC. Translating gives CASSSGGTSRVGEQFF.

The rearrangement uses TRBV5-1 and TRBJ1-3, with unresolved D. This CDR3 is 13 amino acids long. Germline values: CDR1 SGHRS, CDR2 YFSETQ. Trimming cost V 7 bases and J 0 bases, with 8 bases left between them. The CDR3 DNA is TGCGCCAGCCAAACGAACTCTGGAAACACCATATATTTT. This sequence encodes CASQTNSGNTIYF.

The chain links TRBV9 to TRBJ2-2; D may be TRBD1 (5 bases). Germline CDR1 and CDR2: SGDLS and YYNGEE. This CDR3 comprises 15 residues. Trimming cost V 7 bases and J 4 bases, with 17 bases left between them. The CDR3 spells CASGPPGMFTGELFF. CDR3 nucleotide sequence: TGTGCCAGCGGGCCCCCAGGGATGTTCACCGGGGAGCTGTTTTTT.

This chain uses TRBV7-9 with TRBJ2-7, with 9 bases aligning to TRBD1. This CDR3 has 16 residues. Germline loops: CDR1 SEHNR, CDR2 FQNEAQ (reference sequence). With 4 bases clipped from V and 5 bases from J, the junction kept 12 bases outside the gene matches. CDR3 protein: CASSYTPGTGRHEQYF. The CDR3 DNA reads as TGTGCCAGCAGCTACACGCCCGGGACAGGGCGCCACGAGCAGTACTTC.

This clone has only a few counts. V gene TRBV29-1 combines with J gene TRBJ2-3, with a tentative D call TRBD1 (6 bases). V was trimmed by 3 bases and J by 4 bases, leaving 20 bases between them. The CDR3 consists of 16 residues. Germline-derived CDR1 and CDR2 are SQVTM and ANQGSEA. The CDR3 region has the DNA TGCAGCGTTGAGGTTCGGTTTCAGGGGAGCGCAGATACGCAGTATTTT. Amino acid sequence: CSVEVRFQGSADTQYF.

This clone has more than one count but fewer than ten. This sequence joins TRBV5-1 and TRBJ1-6; tentative D call: TRBD1 (6 bases). Deletions cut 0 bases from V and 8 bases from J, with 12 bases between. The CDR3 is 15 residues long. Germline CDR1 SGHRS, CDR2 YFSETQ. The CDR3 here is CASSLEDSLYSPLHF. For the CDR3, the DNA is TGCGCCAGCAGCTTGGAGGACAGCCTTTATTCACCCCTCCACTTT.

The chain carries TRBV19 and TRBJ2-1; 9 bases are a match to TRBD1. This CDR3 region has 13 residues. Looked up from germline, CDR1 is LNHDA and CDR2 is SQIVND (reference sequence). V was pared by 10 bases and J by 4 bases, with 5 bases of the junction left unmatched. The CDR3 sequence is CATNDRGYNEQFF. The CDR3 DNA is TGTGCCACCAACGACAGGGGGTACAATGAGCAGTTCTTC.

The genes are TRBV7-8 and TRBJ2-1; D gene unclear. The CDR3 is made up of 14 amino acids. Deletions cut 5 bases from V and 5 bases from J, with 13 bases between. Germline assignment: CDR1 SGHVS and CDR2 FQNEAQ. The CDR3 reads CASSPDPRHNEQFF. CDR3 nucleotides: TGTGCCAGCAGCCCAGATCCTAGACACAATGAGCAGTTCTTC. The whole variable domain, filled in from reference TRBV7-8 and TRBJ2-1, reads GAGVSQSPRYKVAKRGQDVALRCDPISGHVSLFWYQQALGQGPEFLTYFQNEAQLDKSGLPSDRFFAERPEGSVSTLKIQRTQQEDSAVYLCASSPDPRHNEQFFGPGTRLTVL.

The chain combines TRBV7-9 with TRBJ2-7; TRBD1 matches at 7 bases. J lost 6 bases, V lost 2 bases, and 7 bases had no gene match. The CDR3 loop spans 14 amino acids. Germline lookup yields CDR1 SEHNR and CDR2 FQNEAQ (reference sequence). The CDR3, as DNA: TGTGCCAGCAGCTTACAGGGGACAGCCGGCGAGCAGTACTTC. Encoded protein: CASSLQGTAGEQYF.

The chain recombines TRBV5-4 with TRBJ2-7, with TRBD2 matching 9 bases. The CDR3 loop spans 15 amino acids. Germline V CDR1 and CDR2: SGHNT, YYREEE (reference sequence). The trim removed 0 bases at V and 5 bases at J, leaving 6 bases unmatched. The CDR3 sequence is CASSLVLAGANEQYF. In DNA, the CDR3 is TGTGCCAGCAGCTTGGTATTAGCGGGAGCTAACGAGCAGTACTTC. The whole variable domain, filled in from reference TRBV5-4 and TRBJ2-7, reads ETGVTQSPTHLIKTRGQQVTLRCSSQSGHNTVSWYQQALGQGPQFIFQYYREEENGRGNFPPRFSGLQFPNYSSELNVNALELDDSALYLCASSLVLAGANEQYFGPGTRLTVT.

This clone has a handful of counts. The chain links TRBV5-1 to TRBJ1-5; D gene uncertain. The CDR3 has 14 residues. The V gene's germline CDR1 is SGHRS and CDR2 YFSETQ. V dropped 4 bases and J dropped 6 bases, with 14 bases sitting between them. This CDR3 is CASSQEPAVQPQHF. CDR3 in DNA: TGCGCCAGCAGCCAAGAACCGGCGGTTCAGCCCCAGCATTTT.

The rearrangement links TRBV7-9 to TRBJ2-1; 10 bases map to TRBD2. Germline-derived CDR1 and CDR2 are SEHNR and FQNEAQ (reference sequence). This CDR3 comprises 15 residues. Trimming removed 1 base from V and 6 bases from J; junction bases left unmatched: 3. CDR3 DNA sequence: TGTGCCAGCAGCTTAGGGACTAGCGGTTCCAATGAGCAGTTCTTC. Amino acids: CASSLGTSGSNEQFF.

The rearrangement uses TRBV5-1 and TRBJ2-1; 7 bases line up with TRBD1. This CDR3 is built from 15 residues. From germline, CDR1 is SGHRS and CDR2 YFSETQ. The junction had 9 bases not matched to a gene; V was cut back by 3 bases and J by 6 bases. CDR3 DNA sequence: TGCGCCAGCAGCTACACAGGGGCCGCGGGCAATGAGCAGTTCTTC. Protein product: CASSYTGAAGNEQFF.

The V call is TRBV2, the J call TRBJ2-3; D gene unclear. Looked up from germline, CDR1 is SNHLY and CDR2 is FYNNEI. Deletions cut 7 bases from V and 2 bases from J, with 7 bases between. The CDR3 contains 12 residues. CDR3: CASNSDTDTQYF. CDR3 DNA: TGTGCCAGCAATTCCGACACAGATACGCAGTATTTT. The full variable domain, its missing parts supplied by reference TRBV2 and TRBJ2-3, is EPEVTQTPSHQVTQMGQEVILRCVPISNHLYFYWYRQILGQKVEFLVSFYNNEISEKSEIFDDQFSVERPDGSNFTLKIRSTKLEDSAMYFCASNSDTDTQYFGPGTRLTVL.

The chain carries TRBV5-1 and TRBJ2-1; D ambiguous. V was pared by 0 bases and J by 14 bases, with 9 bases between. Germline V gene lookup returns CDR1 SGHRS and CDR2 YFSETQ. The CDR3 is made up of 11 amino acids. CDR3 DNA sequence: TGCGCCAGCAGCTTGGACTTTCTTAAGTTCTTC. Protein: CASSLDFLKFF.

This chain connects TRBV27 to TRBJ2-7, with D possibly TRBD1 on 5 matching bases. Germline V CDR1 and CDR2: MNHEY, SMNVEV (reference sequence). V was shortened by 1 base and J by 2 bases, with 12 bases between the two germline ends. The CDR3 contains 15 residues. CDR3 protein: CASSLYGAPPYEQYF. Here the CDR3 DNA reads TGTGCCAGCAGTTTATATGGGGCCCCCCCCTACGAGCAGTACTTC.

The gene calls are TRBV10-3 and TRBJ1-6; D unclear. Germline assignment: CDR1 ENHRY and CDR2 SYGVKD. The CDR3 extends over 13 amino acids. V was clipped by 4 bases and J by 9 bases, with 10 bases between them. The CDR3 region is CAISGWWGSPLHF. CDR3 nucleotide sequence: TGTGCCATCAGTGGATGGTGGGGTTCACCCCTCCACTTT.

The chain employs TRBV4-1 and TRBJ2-1; perhaps TRBD2 as D (7 bases). Germline V lookup: CDR1 MGHRA, CDR2 YSYEKL. V was clipped by 1 base and J by 4 bases, with 17 bases between them. The CDR3 runs to 17 residues. The CDR3 DNA sequence: TGCGCCAGCAGCCAAGTGCCACGGGGGGCAACTTACAATGAGCAGTTCTTC. It codes for CASSQVPRGATYNEQFF.

This clone was detected only a few times. The chain has TRBV7-3 and TRBJ2-3; D ambiguous. The CDR3 extends over 14 amino acids. The V end was cut by 5 bases, the J end by 6 bases, with 15 bases between. Germline CDR1 reads SGHTA; CDR2 reads FQGTGA. The CDR3 region has the DNA TGTGCCAGCAGCAAAACCTCGTTAGGGGATACGCAGTATTTT. Translated, it gives CASSKTSLGDTQYF.

The chain combines TRBV14 with TRBJ2-1; D remains unclear. The CDR3 length is 14 residues. Deletions cut 2 bases from V and 0 bases from J, with 5 bases between. The germline V gene has CDR1 SGHDN and CDR2 FVKESK. For the CDR3, the DNA is TGTGCCAGCAGCCAACTGGACTCCTACAATGAGCAGTTCTTC. This translates into CASSQLDSYNEQFF.

The sample holds a few counts of this clone. This chain links TRBV28 with TRBJ2-5; no clear D. V lost 6 bases and J 9 bases, leaving 23 bases between the germline ends. Germline CDR1 and CDR2: MDHEN and SYDVKM. The CDR3 is 15 amino acids. This chain's CDR3 is CASSYIGASAGAQYF. CDR3 nucleotides: TGTGCCAGCAGCTACATTGGAGCCTCGGCCGGTGCCCAGTACTTC.

This clone was observed a handful of times. V is TRBV5-1 and J is TRBJ2-7, with TRBD1 matching 7 bases. The CDR3 sequence is 15 residues long. Trimming at V came to 2 bases and at J to 3 bases, leaving 8 bases not matched to a gene. Germline-derived CDR1 and CDR2 are SGHRS and YFSETQ. CDR3 sequence: CASSLKGGALYEQYF. The CDR3 DNA sequence: TGCGCCAGCAGCTTAAAAGGGGGCGCGCTCTACGAGCAGTACTTC.

V is TRBV7-3 and J is TRBJ2-1, with 10 nucleotides matching TRBD2. With V trimmed by 5 bases and J by 2 bases, 3 bases remained unmatched. CDR1 and CDR2 (germline): SGHTA, FQGTGA. The CDR3 length is 15 residues. Written as DNA, the CDR3 is TGTGCCAGCAGCACAGGACTAGCGGCCTACAATGAGCAGTTCTTC. Its translation: CASSTGLAAYNEQFF.